This entry features one T cell receptor beta chain sequence. Authors' methods: It was from reference gene primer amplification that nucleated cell counts were estimated. Clones were read by immunoSEQ multiplex PCR, and TCRdb kept only the in-frame ones, dropping some. V, J and clone size reflect that table, while D and trimming were determined from the DNA. The table has roughly 160,000 clones, approximately 90% seen once; the top ten hold about 2.1%. The V gene lost 6 bases and the J gene lost 0 bases, with 9 bases spanning the gap. Germline loops: CDR1 SNHLY, CDR2 FYNNEI. The CDR3 is 14 residues long. This entry comes from a study of blood T cell repertoires in COVID-19. At the level of the study: Both acute and convalescent COVID-19 samples were obtained from the United States, Italy and Spain.

Sequenced material: peripheral blood. This chain links TRBV2 with TRBJ1-5; weak D call: TRBD1 (6 bases). This clonotype originated in a man between 50 and 59 years old who had recovered from COVID-19. In DNA, the CDR3 is TGTGCCAGCAGGGACAGTTATAGCAATCAGCCCCAGCATTTT. This gives the protein CASRDSYSNQPQHF.